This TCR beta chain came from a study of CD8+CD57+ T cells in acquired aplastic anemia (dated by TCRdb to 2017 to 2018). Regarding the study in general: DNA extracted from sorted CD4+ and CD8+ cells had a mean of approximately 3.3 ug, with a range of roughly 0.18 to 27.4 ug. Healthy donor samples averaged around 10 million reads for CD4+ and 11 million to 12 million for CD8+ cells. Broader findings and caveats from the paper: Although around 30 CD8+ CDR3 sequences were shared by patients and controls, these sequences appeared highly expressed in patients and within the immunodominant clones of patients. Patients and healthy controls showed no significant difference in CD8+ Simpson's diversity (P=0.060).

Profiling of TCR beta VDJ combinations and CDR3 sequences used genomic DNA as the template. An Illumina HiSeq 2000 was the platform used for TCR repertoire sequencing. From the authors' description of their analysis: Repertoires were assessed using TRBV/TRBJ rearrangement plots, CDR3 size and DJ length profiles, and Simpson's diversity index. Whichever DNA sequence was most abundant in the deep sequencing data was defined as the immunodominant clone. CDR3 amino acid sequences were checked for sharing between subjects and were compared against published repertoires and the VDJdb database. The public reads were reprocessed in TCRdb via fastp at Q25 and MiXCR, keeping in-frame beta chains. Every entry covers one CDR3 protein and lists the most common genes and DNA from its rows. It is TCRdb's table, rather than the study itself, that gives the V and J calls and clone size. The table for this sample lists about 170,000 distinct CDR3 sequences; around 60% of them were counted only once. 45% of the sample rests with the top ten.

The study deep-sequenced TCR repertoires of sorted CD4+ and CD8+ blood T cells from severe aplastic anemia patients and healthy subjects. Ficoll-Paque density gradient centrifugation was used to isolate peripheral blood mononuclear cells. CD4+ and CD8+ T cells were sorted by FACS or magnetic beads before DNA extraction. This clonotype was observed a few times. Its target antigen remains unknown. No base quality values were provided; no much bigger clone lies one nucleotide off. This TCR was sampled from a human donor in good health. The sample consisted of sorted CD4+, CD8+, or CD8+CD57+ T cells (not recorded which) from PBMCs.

CDR3 loop: CASSSRSPGNTIYF. The base sequence is TGTGCCAGCAGCTCCCGGTCCCCTGGAAACACCATATATTTT. The chain couples TRBV7-6 to TRBJ1-3, with the D gene call left open. The germline V gene sets CDR1 to SGHVS and CDR2 to FNYEAQ. The CDR3 holds 14 amino acids from the cysteine to the phenylalanine. CDR3 DNA only is kept here, 42 bases in frame from base 1. Cut back by 4 bases and 2 bases, the V and J ends lie 9 bases apart.